The clone carrying this T cell receptor beta chain showed up just a few times. Antigen: not known. The data originate from a study of CD8+ T cells in alopecia areata. Regarding the study as a whole: Whereas mice showed it more clearly, TCR sharing across patients was murkier, possibly because of HLA. Compared with normal scalp, lesional scalp had higher clonality and more expanded CD8+ clones.

The length of the CDR3 is 17 residues. Germline assignment: CDR1 SGHTA and CDR2 FQGNSA. J lost 2 bases, V lost 5 bases, and 8 bases had no gene match. It was cDNA, reverse transcribed from extracted RNA, that served as the sequencing template. Repertoires were generated with immunoSEQ multiplex PCR, while TCRdb's copy carries only in-frame clones and drops some. The top ten clones hold about 1.8% of a sample with about 37,000 clones, around half of them seen once. In a group of four to six patients, CD4+ cells were sorted into CD25+CD127- cells. CD4+ and CD8+ T cells were sorted from PBMCs. V gene TRBV7-2 combines with J gene TRBJ2-1; 11 bases agree with TRBD1. Sequenced: CD4+ Tregs sorted from blood. The sequence came from a human donor with alopecia areata. The CDR3: CASSVSVGQGAYNEQFF. CDR3 DNA sequence: TGTGCCAGCAGCGTCAGCGTGGGACAGGGGGCCTACAATGAGCAGTTCTTC.